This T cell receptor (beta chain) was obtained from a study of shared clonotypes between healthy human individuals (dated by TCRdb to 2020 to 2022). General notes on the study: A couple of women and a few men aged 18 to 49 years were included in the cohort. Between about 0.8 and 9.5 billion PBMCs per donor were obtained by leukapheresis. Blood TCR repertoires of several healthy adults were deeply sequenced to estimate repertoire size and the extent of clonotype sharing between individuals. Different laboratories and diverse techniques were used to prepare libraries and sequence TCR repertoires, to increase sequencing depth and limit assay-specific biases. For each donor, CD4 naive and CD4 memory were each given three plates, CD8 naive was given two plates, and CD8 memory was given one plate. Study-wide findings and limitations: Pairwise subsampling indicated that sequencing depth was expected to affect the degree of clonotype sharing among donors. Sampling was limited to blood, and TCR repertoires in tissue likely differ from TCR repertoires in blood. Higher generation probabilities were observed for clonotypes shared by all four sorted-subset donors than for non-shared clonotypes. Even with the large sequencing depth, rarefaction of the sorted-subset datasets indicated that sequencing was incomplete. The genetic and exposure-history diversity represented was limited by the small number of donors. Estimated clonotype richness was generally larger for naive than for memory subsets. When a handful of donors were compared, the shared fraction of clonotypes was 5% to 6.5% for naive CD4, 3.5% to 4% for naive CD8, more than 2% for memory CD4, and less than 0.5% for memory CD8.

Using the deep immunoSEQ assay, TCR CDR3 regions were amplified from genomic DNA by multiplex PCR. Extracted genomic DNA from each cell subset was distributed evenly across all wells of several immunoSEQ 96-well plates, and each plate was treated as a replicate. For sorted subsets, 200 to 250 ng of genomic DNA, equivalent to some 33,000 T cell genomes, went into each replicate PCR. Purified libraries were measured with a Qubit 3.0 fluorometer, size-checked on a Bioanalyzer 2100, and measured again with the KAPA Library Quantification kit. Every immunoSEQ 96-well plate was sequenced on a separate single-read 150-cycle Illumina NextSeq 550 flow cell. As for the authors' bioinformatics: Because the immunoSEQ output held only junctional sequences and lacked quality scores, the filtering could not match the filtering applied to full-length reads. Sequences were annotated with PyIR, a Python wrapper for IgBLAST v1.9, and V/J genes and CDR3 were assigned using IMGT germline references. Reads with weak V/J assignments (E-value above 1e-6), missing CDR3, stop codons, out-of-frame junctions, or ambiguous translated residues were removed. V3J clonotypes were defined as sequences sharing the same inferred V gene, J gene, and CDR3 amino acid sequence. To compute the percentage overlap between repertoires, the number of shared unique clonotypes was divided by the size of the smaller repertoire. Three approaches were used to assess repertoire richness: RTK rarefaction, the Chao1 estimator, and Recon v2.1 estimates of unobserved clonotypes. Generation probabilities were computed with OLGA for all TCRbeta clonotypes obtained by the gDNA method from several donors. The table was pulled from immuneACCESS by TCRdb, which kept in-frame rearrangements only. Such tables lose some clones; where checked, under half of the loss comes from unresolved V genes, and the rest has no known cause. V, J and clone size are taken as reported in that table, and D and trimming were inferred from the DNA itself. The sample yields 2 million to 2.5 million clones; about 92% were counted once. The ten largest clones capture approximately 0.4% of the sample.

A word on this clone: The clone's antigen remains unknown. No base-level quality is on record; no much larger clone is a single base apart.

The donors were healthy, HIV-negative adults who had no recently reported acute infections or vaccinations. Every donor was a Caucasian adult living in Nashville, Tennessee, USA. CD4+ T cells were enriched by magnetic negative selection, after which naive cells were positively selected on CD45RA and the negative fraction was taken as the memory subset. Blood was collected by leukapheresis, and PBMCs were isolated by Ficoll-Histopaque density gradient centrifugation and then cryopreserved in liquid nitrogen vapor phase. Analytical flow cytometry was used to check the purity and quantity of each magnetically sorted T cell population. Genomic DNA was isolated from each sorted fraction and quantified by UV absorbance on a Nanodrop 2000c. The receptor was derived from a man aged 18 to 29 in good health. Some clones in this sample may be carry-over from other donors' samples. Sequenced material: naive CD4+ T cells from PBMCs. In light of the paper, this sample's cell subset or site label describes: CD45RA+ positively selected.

The DNA is TGTGCCAGCAGCCAAGATTCGGGGACTAGCGGGAAGCCACAGTACTTC. Its protein reads: CASSQDSGTSGKPQYF. Recombination joined TRBV4-2 with TRBJ2-7; TRBD2 agrees with 13 junctional bases. Relative to germline, V is missing 0 bases and J is missing 10 bases, with 9 bases of the junction outside any gene match. As encoded in the germline V gene, CDR1 is LGHNA while CDR2 is YNFKEQ. The CDR3 sequence holds 16 residues, the cysteine and phenylalanine included. Only the CDR3 DNA stays, 48 bases, in frame from base 1.